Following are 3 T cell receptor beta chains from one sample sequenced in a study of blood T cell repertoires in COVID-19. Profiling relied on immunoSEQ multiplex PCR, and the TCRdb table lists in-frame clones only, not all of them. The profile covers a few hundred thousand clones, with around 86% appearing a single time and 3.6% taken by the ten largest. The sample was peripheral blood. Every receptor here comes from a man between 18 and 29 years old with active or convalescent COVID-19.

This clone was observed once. CDR3 region: CASSVLAGADTQYF. DNA for the CDR3: TGTGCCAGCAGTGTGCTGGCGGGGGCAGATACGCAGTATTTT. The rearrangement joins TRBV2 to TRBJ2-3, with 7 positions matching TRBD2. CDR1 is SNHLY, CDR2 FYNNEI, per germline. The CDR3 contains 14 residues. After removal of 4 bases from V and 4 bases from J, the junction contained 5 bases not matched to a gene. The full variable domain, with the rest looked up from reference TRBV2 and TRBJ2-3, is EPEVTQTPSHQVTQMGQEVILRCVPISNHLYFYWYRQILGQKVEFLVSFYNNEISEKSEIFDDQFSVERPDGSNFTLKIRSTKLEDSAMYFCASSVLAGADTQYFGPGTRLTVL.

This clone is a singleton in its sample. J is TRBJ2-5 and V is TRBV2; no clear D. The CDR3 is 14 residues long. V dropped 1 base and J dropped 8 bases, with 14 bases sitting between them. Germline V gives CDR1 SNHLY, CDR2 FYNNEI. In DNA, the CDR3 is TGTGCCAGCAGTGAAGTCGTACGGAGAATAACCCAGTACTTC. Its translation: CASSEVVRRITQYF.

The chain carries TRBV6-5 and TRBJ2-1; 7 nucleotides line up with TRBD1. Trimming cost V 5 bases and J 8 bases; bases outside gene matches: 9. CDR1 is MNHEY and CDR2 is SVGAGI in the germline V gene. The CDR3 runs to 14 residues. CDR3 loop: CASSKSGQWYEQFF. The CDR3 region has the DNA TGTGCCAGCAGTAAATCGGGACAGTGGTATGAGCAGTTCTTC.